Listed here are 26 T cell receptor beta chains from one sample, sequenced in a study of graft-versus-host responses after intestinal transplantation. For these TCRs, the target antigens are not known. Clones were sequenced by immunoSEQ multiplex PCR, and TCRdb holds only the in-frame ones, with some missing. The data contain 98,000 or so clones, over 75% of them singletons. The sample in question was unstimulated CD4+ T cells sorted from spleen or lymph node cells, obtained before intestinal transplant. The receptors were gathered from a human donor who received an intestinal transplant.

This clone was counted a single time. The chain couples TRBV20-1 to TRBJ2-5, with 8 bases fitting TRBD1. Germline CDR1 is DFQATT and CDR2 is SNEGSKA (reference sequence). V was clipped by 7 bases and J by 5 bases; unmatched bases: 3. The CDR3 totals 11 residues. Here the CDR3 DNA reads TGCAGTGTCCGGACAGGGGAGACCCAGTACTTC. Translation: CSVRTGETQYF.

V usage is TRBV6-5 and J usage is TRBJ1-2; 7 bases agree with TRBD1. Per germline, CDR1 MNHEY and CDR2 SVGAGI. This CDR3 has 12 residues. The V segment lost 4 bases and the J segment 7 bases; nucleotides outside the gene matches: 3. CDR3 protein: CASSSRDSGYTF. The CDR3 DNA sequence: TGTGCCAGCAGTTCTAGGGACAGTGGCTACACCTTC.

This clone has a handful of counts. At the DNA level, this CDR3 is encoded by other sequences in the same sample as well. This chain uses TRBV7-2 with TRBJ1-1; TRBD1 matches at 7 bases. V shed 1 base, J shed 1 base, and the junction held 0 bases outside the gene matches. The germline V gene encodes CDR1 SGHTA and CDR2 FQGNSA. The CDR3 length is 14 residues. CDR3 DNA sequence: TGTGCCAGCAGCTTAGACAGGGGGAACACTGAAGCTTTCTTT. Residues: CASSLDRGNTEAFF.

V is TRBV27 and J is TRBJ2-1, with D uncertain. Germline V gene lookup returns CDR1 MNHEY and CDR2 SMNVEV (reference sequence). This CDR3 is 17 amino acids long. Trimming stripped 0 bases from V and 1 base from J, with 13 bases between. The DNA of the CDR3 is TGTGCCAGCAGTTTATCTCAGGATCCGGGTTCCTACAATGAGCAGTTCTTC. Encoded protein: CASSLSQDPGSYNEQFF.

The chain joins TRBV18 to TRBJ1-2, with D unclear. Germline V lookup: CDR1 KGHSH, CDR2 LQKENI. Trimming cost V 5 bases and J 7 bases, with 17 bases left between them. The CDR3 contains 14 residues. CDR3 protein: CASSSPGFSPGYTF. CDR3 DNA sequence: TGTGCCAGCTCATCCCCGGGTTTCAGTCCTGGCTACACCTTC.

The chain employs TRBV10-3 and TRBJ1-1; D unresolved. The CDR3 loop spans 14 amino acids. V shed 3 bases and J shed 3 bases, with 11 bases lying between them. Per the germline V gene, CDR1 is ENHRY and CDR2 is SYGVKD. Here the CDR3 reads CAISDRGMDTEAFF. CDR3 bases: TGTGCCATCAGTGATCGGGGAATGGACACTGAAGCTTTCTTT.

The rearrangement uses TRBV7-9 and TRBJ2-7; weak D call: TRBD1 (5 bases). The germline CDR1 and CDR2 sequences are SEHNR and FQNEAQ (reference sequence). This CDR3 has 15 residues. The germline V and J ends were trimmed by 5 bases and 0 bases, with 14 bases remaining between them. CDR3 in DNA: TGTGCCAGCAGCCAGGGTGTAATGGGCTCCTACGAGCAGTACTTC. Its protein is CASSQGVMGSYEQYF.

The chain is built from TRBV7-6 and TRBJ1-4; D is uncertain. The V end lost 1 base, the J end lost 4 bases, and 10 bases lay between the germline ends. Germline assignment: CDR1 SGHVS and CDR2 FNYEAQ. The CDR3 sequence is 15 residues long. CDR3 loop: CASSLGSFSNEKLFF. DNA for the CDR3: TGTGCCAGCAGCTTAGGGAGTTTTAGTAATGAAAAACTGTTTTTT.

With regard to this clone: One end of the junction does not line up with germline, which may come from a read error. The chain links TRBV28 to TRBJ2-7; D call uncertain. This CDR3 has 12 amino acids. Germline CDR1 reads MDHEN; CDR2 reads SYDVKM. The CDR3 nucleotides read TGTGTCAGCAGGCCAGGACGCTACGAGCAGTACTTC. Translated: CVSRPGRYEQYF.

The chain links TRBV11-2 to TRBJ2-5; 7 nucleotides agree with TRBD1. J gave up 2 bases and V 4 bases, and 4 bases lay outside the gene matches. The CDR3 spans 14 residues. Germline V gives CDR1 SGHAT, CDR2 FQNNGV. The CDR3 region has the DNA TGTGCCAGCAGCTACATGACAGGGCAAGAGACCCAGTACTTC. The encoded protein is CASSYMTGQETQYF.

This clone appeared once. The rearrangement uses TRBV25-1 and TRBJ2-7, with unresolved D. Trimming took 8 bases from V and 4 from J, leaving 21 bases between them. Germline assignment: CDR1 MGHDK and CDR2 SYGVNS. This CDR3 is 15 amino acids long. The CDR3 DNA sequence: TGTGCCAGCTGTGTTGGGTGGGGTGGGTTGTACGAGCAGTACTTC. Its translation is CASCVGWGGLYEQYF.

This sequence joins TRBV7-3 and TRBJ2-1; a weak D match, TRBD1 (5 bases). V was clipped by 1 base and J by 3 bases, with 10 bases between them. Germline V CDR1 and CDR2: SGHTA, FQGTGA. The CDR3 has 15 residues. The CDR3 is CASSLNGAYYNEQFF. Written as DNA, the CDR3 is TGTGCCAGCAGCTTAAATGGGGCGTACTACAATGAGCAGTTCTTC.

The chain has TRBV6-1 and TRBJ2-3; maybe TRBD1 (5 bases). Trimming stripped 2 bases from V and 4 bases from J, with 10 bases between. CDR1 is MNHNS, CDR2 SASEGT, per germline. This CDR3 has 14 amino acids. CDR3 amino acids: CASSERGSSDTQYF. In DNA, the CDR3 is TGTGCCAGCAGTGAAAGGGGCAGCTCAGATACGCAGTATTTT.

The CDR3: CAISDRGVGGNTIYF. CDR3 nucleotides: TGTGCCATCAGTGATAGGGGGGTTGGTGGAAACACCATATATTTT. The chain joins TRBV10-3 to TRBJ1-3, with TRBD1 as a possible D gene (6 bases). Germline V gene data show CDR1 as ENHRY and CDR2 as SYGVKD. The V gene lost 3 bases and the J gene lost 3 bases, with 12 bases spanning the gap. The CDR3 loop spans 15 amino acids.

The chain recombines TRBV30 with TRBJ2-7, with TRBD1 matching over 7 bases. CDR1 is GTSNPN, CDR2 SVGIG, per germline (reference sequence). This CDR3 has 11 amino acids. J was trimmed by 2 bases and V by 8 bases; bases with no gene match: 3. CDR3 protein: CAGTAAYEQYF. In DNA, the CDR3 is TGTGCCGGGACAGCGGCCTACGAGCAGTACTTC.

V is TRBV5-1 and J is TRBJ2-1; TRBD1 might be the D (7 bases). CDR3 size: 15 residues. CDR1 is SGHRS, CDR2 YFSETQ, per germline. Between the trimmed V and J ends, which lost 0 bases and 7 bases, there was a span of 14 bases. In nucleotides, the CDR3 is TGCGCCAGCAGCTTGGATTCAGGGGGGATTAATGAGCAGTTCTTC. This sequence encodes CASSLDSGGINEQFF.

The genes are TRBV6-1 and TRBJ1-2, with a tentative D call TRBD1 (5 bases). V lost 6 bases, J lost 0 bases, and 14 bases lay in between. The length of the CDR3 is 15 residues. Germline assignment: CDR1 MNHNS and CDR2 SASEGT. Here the CDR3 reads CASRSHRNTNYGYTF. DNA of the CDR3: TGTGCCAGCAGGTCCCACAGGAACACTAACTATGGCTACACCTTC.

V gene TRBV11-2 combines with J gene TRBJ2-3; 9 bases match TRBD1. The CDR3 totals 18 residues. The V and J ends lost 4 bases and 5 bases, in that order; junction bases with no gene match: 16. Germline V lookup: CDR1 SGHAT, CDR2 FQNNGV. CDR3 in amino acids: CASSSLKYRGRRGDTQYF. The DNA of the CDR3 is TGTGCCAGCAGCTCCCTAAAGTACAGGGGGCGGAGAGGAGATACGCAGTATTTT.

The chain links TRBV30 to TRBJ2-5; 9 nucleotides align to TRBD1. The germline CDR1 and CDR2 sequences are GTSNPN and SVGIG (reference sequence). The junction had 8 bases not matched to a gene; V was cut back by 8 bases and J by 7 bases. CDR3 length: 12 amino acids. The CDR3 loop is CAQDRGTRTQYF. CDR3 in DNA: TGTGCCCAGGACAGGGGTACCAGGACCCAGTACTTC.

The chain has TRBV9 and TRBJ2-2, with D possibly TRBD1 on 6 matching bases. CDR1 and CDR2 (germline): SGDLS, YYNGEE. V lost 1 base, J lost 1 base, and 8 bases lay in between. This CDR3 contains 15 residues. The CDR3 DNA sequence: TGTGCCAGCAGCGTATCAGGGGTGAACACCGGGGAGCTGTTTTTT. Its protein product is CASSVSGVNTGELFF.

This rearrangement joins TRBV6-1 to TRBJ2-5; TRBD1 agrees at 7 bases. This CDR3 contains 13 residues. With V trimmed by 6 bases and J by 1 base, 2 bases remained unmatched. Germline V CDR1 and CDR2: MNHNS, SASEGT. As DNA, the CDR3 is TGTGCCAGCAGAGGACAGGCCCAAGAGACCCAGTACTTC. Translated, it gives CASRGQAQETQYF.

The chain employs TRBV18 and TRBJ2-4; possibly TRBD2 for D (6 bases). The CDR3 is made up of 13 amino acids. Germline V gene sequence: CDR1 KGHSH, CDR2 LQKENI. The V end was cut by 5 bases, the J end by 9 bases, with 14 bases between. This CDR3 is CASSSGRDAIQYF. The DNA for the CDR3 is TGTGCCAGCTCATCAGGGCGGGACGCCATTCAGTACTTC.

The rearrangement links TRBV6-6 to TRBJ2-1; a possible D gene is TRBD2 (6 bases). V was pared by 2 bases and J by 7 bases, with 6 bases between. The CDR3 extends over 12 amino acids. CDR1 and CDR2 (germline): MNHNY, SVGAGI (reference sequence). The CDR3 bases are TGTGCCAGCAGTTACCGGGGGAATGAGCAGTTCTTC. Translation: CASSYRGNEQFF.

In this sample, this clone turned up once. This rearrangement joins TRBV5-6 to TRBJ1-3; D is ambiguous. The germline V and J ends were trimmed by 2 bases and 0 bases, with 3 bases remaining between them. CDR3 size: 13 residues. Germline CDR1 reads SGHDT; CDR2 reads YYEEEE. CDR3 in amino acids: CASSLASGNTIYF. In DNA, the CDR3 is TGTGCCAGCAGCTTAGCCTCTGGAAACACCATATATTTT.

The chain employs TRBV6-1 and TRBJ2-3; 10 bases line up with TRBD2. The junction had 11 bases not matched to a gene; V was cut back by 3 bases and J by 2 bases. The germline CDR1 and CDR2 sequences are MNHNS and SASEGT. The CDR3 extends over 18 amino acids. In DNA form, the CDR3 reads TGTGCCAGCAGTGAGGGTCCCCTAGCGGGGGCGTTCACAGATACGCAGTATTTT. This codes for CASSEGPLAGAFTDTQYF.

The DNA for the CDR3 is TGCAGTGCTAGGTCAGTGAATGGCTACACCTTC. Translated, it gives CSARSVNGYTF. The chain recombines TRBV20-1 with TRBJ1-2; no clear D gene. The CDR3 sequence is 11 residues long. The germline V and J ends were trimmed by 3 bases and 6 bases, with 8 bases remaining between them. Germline CDR1 and CDR2: DFQATT and SNEGSKA (reference sequence).